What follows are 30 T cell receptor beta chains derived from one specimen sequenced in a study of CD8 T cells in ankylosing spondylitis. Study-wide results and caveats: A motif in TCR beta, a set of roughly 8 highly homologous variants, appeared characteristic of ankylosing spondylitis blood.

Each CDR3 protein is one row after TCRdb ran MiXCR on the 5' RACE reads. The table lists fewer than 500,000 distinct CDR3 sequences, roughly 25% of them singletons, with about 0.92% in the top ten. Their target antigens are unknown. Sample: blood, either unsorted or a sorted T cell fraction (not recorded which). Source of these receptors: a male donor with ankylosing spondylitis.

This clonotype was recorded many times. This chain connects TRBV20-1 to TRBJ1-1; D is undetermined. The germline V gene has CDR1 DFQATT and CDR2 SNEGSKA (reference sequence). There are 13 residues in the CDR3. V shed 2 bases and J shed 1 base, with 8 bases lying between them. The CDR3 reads CSARNPPNTEAFF. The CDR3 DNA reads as TGCAGTGCTAGAAATCCGCCGAACACTGAAGCTTTCTTT.

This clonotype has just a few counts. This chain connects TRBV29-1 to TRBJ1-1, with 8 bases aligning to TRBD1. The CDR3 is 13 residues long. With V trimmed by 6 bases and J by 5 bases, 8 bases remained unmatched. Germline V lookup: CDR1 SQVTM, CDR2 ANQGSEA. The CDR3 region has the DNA TGCAGCGTCGGGGTTGGGACAGGAACTGAAGCTTTCTTT. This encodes CSVGVGTGTEAFF. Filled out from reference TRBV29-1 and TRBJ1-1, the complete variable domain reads SAVISQKPSRDICQRGTSLTIQCQVDSQVTMMFWYRQQPGQSLTLIATANQGSEATYESGFVIDKFPISRPNLTFSTLTVSNMSPEDSSIYLCSVGVGTGTEAFFGQGTRLTVV.

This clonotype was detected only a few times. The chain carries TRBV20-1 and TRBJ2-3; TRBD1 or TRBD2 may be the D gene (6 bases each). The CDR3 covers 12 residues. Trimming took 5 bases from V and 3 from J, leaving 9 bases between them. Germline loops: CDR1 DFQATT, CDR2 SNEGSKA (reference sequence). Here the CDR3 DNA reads TGCAGTGCTTTAGGGGGGACAGATACGCAGTATTTT. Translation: CSALGGTDTQYF.

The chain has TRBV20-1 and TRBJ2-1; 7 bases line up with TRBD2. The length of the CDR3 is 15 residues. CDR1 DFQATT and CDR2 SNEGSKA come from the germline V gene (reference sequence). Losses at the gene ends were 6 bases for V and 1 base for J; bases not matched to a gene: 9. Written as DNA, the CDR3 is TGCAGTGCAGGCCGGCGGGAGCGGTCCTACAATGAGCAGTTCTTC. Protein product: CSAGRRERSYNEQFF.

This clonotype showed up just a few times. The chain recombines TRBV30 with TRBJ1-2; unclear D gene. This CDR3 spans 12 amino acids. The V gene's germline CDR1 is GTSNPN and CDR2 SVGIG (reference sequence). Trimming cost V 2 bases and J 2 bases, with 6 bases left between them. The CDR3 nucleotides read TGTGCCTGGAGTAGAGGGAACTATGGCTACACCTTC. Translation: CAWSRGNYGYTF.

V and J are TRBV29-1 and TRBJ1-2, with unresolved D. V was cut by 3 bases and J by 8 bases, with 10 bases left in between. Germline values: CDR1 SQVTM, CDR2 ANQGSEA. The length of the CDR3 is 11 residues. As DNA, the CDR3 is TGCAGCGTTGATGCACCGATCGGCTACACCTTC. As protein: CSVDAPIGYTF.

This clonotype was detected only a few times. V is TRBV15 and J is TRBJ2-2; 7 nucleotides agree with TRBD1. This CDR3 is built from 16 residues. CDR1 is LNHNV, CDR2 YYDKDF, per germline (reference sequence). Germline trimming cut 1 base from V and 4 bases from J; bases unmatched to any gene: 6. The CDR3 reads CATSRATGAPTGELFF. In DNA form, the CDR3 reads TGTGCCACCAGCAGAGCAACAGGGGCCCCCACCGGGGAGCTGTTTTTT.

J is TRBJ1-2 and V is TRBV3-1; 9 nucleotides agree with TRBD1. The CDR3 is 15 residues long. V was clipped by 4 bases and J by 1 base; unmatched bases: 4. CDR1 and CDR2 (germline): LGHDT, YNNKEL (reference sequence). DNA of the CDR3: TGTGCCAGCAGCCGGGGACAGGGTTTTAACTATGGCTACACCTTC. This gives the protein CASSRGQGFNYGYTF.

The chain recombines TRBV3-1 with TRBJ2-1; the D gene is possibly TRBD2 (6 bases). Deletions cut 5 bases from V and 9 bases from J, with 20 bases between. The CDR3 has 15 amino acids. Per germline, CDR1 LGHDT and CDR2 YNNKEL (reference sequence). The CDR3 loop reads CASSEWGDSSGEQFF. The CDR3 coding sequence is TGTGCCAGCAGCGAATGGGGGGACTCATCCGGTGAGCAGTTCTTC.

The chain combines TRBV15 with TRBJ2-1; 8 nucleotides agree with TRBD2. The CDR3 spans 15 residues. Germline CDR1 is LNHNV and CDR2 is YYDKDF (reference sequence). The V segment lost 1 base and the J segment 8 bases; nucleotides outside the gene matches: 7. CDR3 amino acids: CATSRGREGMDEQFF. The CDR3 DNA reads TGTGCCACCAGCAGAGGACGGGAGGGCATGGATGAGCAGTTCTTC.

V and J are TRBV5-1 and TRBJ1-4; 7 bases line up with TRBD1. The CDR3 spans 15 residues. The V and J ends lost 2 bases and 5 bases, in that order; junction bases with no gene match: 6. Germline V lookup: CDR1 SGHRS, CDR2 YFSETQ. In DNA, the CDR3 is TGCGCCAGCAGCTTCATGACAGGGAAGAATGAAAAACTGTTTTTT. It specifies CASSFMTGKNEKLFF.

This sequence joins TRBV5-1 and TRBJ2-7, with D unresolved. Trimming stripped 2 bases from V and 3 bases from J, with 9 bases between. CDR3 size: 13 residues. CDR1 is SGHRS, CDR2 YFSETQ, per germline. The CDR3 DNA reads TGCGCCAGCAGCTTTAGTCTCTACTACGAGCAGTACTTC. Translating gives CASSFSLYYEQYF.

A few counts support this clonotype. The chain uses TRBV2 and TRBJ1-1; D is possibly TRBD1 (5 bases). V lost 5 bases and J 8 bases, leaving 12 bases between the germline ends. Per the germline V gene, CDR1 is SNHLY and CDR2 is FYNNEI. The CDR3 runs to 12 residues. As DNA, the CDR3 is TGTGCCAGCAGTCGTCGGGGACTAGAAGCTTTCTTT. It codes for CASSRRGLEAFF.

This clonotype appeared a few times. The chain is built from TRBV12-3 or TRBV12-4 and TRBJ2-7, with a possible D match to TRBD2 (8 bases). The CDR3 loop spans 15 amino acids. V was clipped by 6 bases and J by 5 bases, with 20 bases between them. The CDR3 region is CASSLYAGGQDEQYF. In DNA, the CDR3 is TGTGCCAGCAGCCTTTACGCGGGAGGACAGGACGAGCAGTACTTC.

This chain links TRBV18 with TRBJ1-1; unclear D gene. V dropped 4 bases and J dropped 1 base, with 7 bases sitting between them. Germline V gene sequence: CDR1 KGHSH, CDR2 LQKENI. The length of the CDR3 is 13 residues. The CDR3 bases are TGTGCCAGCTCACAGCGGCAGAACACTGAAGCTTTCTTT. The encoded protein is CASSQRQNTEAFF.

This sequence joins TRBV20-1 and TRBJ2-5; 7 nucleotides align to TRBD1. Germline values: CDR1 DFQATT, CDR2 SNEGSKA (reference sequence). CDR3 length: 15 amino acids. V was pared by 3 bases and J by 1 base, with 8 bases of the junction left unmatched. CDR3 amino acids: CSASPRGQAQETQYF. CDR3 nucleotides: TGCAGTGCTAGCCCAAGAGGACAGGCCCAAGAGACCCAGTACTTC.

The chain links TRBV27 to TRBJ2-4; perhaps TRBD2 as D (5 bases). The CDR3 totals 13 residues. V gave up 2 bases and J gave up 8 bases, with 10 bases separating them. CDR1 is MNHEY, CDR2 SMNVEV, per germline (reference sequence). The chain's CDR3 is CASSLVWGDIQYF. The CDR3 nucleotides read TGTGCCAGCAGTTTAGTCTGGGGAGACATTCAGTACTTC.

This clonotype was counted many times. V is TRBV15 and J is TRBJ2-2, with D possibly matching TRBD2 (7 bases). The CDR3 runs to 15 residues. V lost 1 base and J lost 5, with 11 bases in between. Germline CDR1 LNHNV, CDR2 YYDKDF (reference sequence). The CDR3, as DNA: TGTGCCACCAGCAGAGTCGCGGGGGCTACCGGGGAGCTGTTTTTT. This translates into CATSRVAGATGELFF.

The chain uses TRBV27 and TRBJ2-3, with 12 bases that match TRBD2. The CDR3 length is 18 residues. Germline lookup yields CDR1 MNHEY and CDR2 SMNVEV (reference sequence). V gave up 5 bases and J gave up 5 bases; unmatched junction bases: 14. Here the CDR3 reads CASSPRPRLAGVGDTQYF. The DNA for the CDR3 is TGTGCCAGCAGTCCGCGCCCCCGACTAGCGGGAGTGGGAGATACGCAGTATTTT.

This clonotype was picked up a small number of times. The DNA for the CDR3 is TGTGCCAGCAGGGACCTCGGGGTCTACAATGAGCAGTTCTTC. This translates into CASRDLGVYNEQFF. The J gene is TRBJ2-1, the V gene TRBV12-3 or TRBV12-4, with D perhaps TRBD2 (5 bases). The CDR3 covers 14 residues. Trimming shortened V by 6 bases and J by 3 bases, and 12 bases separated the two germline ends.

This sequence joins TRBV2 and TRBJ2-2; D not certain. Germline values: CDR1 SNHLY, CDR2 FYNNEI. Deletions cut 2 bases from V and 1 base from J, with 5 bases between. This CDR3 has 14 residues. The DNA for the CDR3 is TGTGCCAGCAGTGAAAACCAGAACACCGGGGAGCTGTTTTTT. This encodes CASSENQNTGELFF.

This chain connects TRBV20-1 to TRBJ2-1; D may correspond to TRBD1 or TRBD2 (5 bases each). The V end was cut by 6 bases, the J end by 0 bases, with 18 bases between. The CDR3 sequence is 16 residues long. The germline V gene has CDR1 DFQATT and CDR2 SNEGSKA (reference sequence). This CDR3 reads CSAWGSVSSSYNEQFF. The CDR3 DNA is TGCAGTGCCTGGGGGAGCGTCTCTAGCTCCTACAATGAGCAGTTCTTC.

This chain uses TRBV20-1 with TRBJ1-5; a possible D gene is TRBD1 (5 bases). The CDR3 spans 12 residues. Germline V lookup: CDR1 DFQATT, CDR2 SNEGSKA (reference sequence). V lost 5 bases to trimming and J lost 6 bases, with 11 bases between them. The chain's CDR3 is CSAPVGAQPQHF. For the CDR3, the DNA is TGCAGTGCTCCCGTCGGGGCTCAGCCCCAGCATTTT.

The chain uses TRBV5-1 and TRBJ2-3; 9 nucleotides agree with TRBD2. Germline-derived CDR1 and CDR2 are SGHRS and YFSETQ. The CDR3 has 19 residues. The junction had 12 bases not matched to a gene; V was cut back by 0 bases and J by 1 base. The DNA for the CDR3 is TGCGCCAGCAGCTTGGACTATAGCGGGAGAAGTTTACGCACAGATACGCAGTATTTT. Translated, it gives CASSLDYSGRSLRTDTQYF.

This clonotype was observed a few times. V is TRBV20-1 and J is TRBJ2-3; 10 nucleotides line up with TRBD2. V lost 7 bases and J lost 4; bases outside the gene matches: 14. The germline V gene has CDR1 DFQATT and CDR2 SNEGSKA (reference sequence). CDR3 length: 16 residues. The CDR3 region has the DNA TGCAGTGTTTTAGTGGCGGGACTAGCGAATGCAGATACGCAGTATTTT. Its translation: CSVLVAGLANADTQYF.

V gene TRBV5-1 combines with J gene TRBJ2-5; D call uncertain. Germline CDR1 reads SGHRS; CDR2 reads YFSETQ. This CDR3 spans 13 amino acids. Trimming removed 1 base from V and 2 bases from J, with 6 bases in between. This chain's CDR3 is CASSLYRQETQYF. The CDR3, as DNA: TGCGCCAGCAGCTTGTACAGACAAGAGACCCAGTACTTC.

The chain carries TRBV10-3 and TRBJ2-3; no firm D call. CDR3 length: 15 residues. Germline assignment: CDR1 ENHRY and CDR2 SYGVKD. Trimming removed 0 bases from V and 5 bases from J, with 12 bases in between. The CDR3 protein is CAISESYTRKDTQYF. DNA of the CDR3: TGTGCCATCAGTGAGTCCTATACCCGGAAAGATACGCAGTATTTT.

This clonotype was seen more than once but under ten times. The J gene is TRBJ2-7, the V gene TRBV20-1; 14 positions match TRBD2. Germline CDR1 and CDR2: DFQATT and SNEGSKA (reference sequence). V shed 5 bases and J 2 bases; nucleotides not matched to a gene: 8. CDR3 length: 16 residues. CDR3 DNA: TGCAGTGCTGAGGGACTAGCGGGAGTAGACGCCTACGAGCAGTACTTC. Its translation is CSAEGLAGVDAYEQYF.

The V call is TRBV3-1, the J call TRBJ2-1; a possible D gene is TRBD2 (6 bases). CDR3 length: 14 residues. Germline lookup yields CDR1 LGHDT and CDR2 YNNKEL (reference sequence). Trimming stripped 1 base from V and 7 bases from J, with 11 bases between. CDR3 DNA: TGTGCCAGCAGCCAAGCTCGGAGGGGTAATGAGCAGTTCTTC. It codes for CASSQARRGNEQFF.

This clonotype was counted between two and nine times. Here the CDR3 DNA reads TGTGCCAGCAGCGTGCCGGAAAGAAATGAGCAGTTCTTC. Encoded protein: CASSVPERNEQFF. The chain joins TRBV7-8 to TRBJ2-1, with D unresolved. The CDR3 consists of 13 residues. Germline CDR1 is SGHVS and CDR2 is FQNEAQ. The germline V and J ends were trimmed by 5 bases and 7 bases, with 12 bases remaining between them.